This TCR beta chain was captured by sequencing in a study of T cell responses to AZD1222 COVID-19 vaccine. Libraries were prepared by immunoSEQ multiplex PCR; TCRdb keeps only in-frame clonotypes and omits some of them. Of some 180,000 clones listed, about 89% are singletons. This CDR3 comprises 16 residues. Germline-derived CDR1 and CDR2 are SGHRS and YFSETQ. V shed 0 bases and J shed 1 base, with 13 bases lying between them. Sample: peripheral blood, taken 28 days after the second AZD1222 dose. The V and J genes are TRBV5-1 and TRBJ1-1; perhaps TRBD1 as D (6 bases). The receptor's source is an adult who received the AZD1222 COVID-19 vaccine. CDR3 loop: CASSLVPGARNTEAFF. The CDR3 DNA follows: TGCGCCAGCAGCTTGGTGCCGGGGGCCAGGAACACTGAAGCTTTCTTT.